Reported below is one TCR beta chain. The data derive from a study of control samples from healthy donors and cancer patients. The assay was immunoSEQ multiplex PCR, and TCRdb's table has in-frame clones only and misses some. The table has 85,000 to 120,000 clones, about 90% seen once. Germline V lookup: CDR1 SEHNR, CDR2 FQNEAQ (reference sequence). Trimming pared 5 bases from V and 8 bases from J, leaving 18 bases between. The CDR3 runs to 15 residues. Sequenced input: blood. The origin of this receptor is a woman between 18 and 30 years old in good health. This chain links TRBV7-9 with TRBJ1-4; D perhaps matches TRBD1 (6 bases). The CDR3 DNA is TGTGCCAGCAGCCCCTGGCGGGGGCAGAGAGAAAAACTGTTTTTT. Translated, it gives CASSPWRGQREKLFF.